This entry concerns a single T cell receptor beta chain. Its specificity is not known. This record belongs to a study of shared clonotypes between healthy human individuals. CD45RO-negative, CCR7-positively selected cells formed the naive CD8 fraction, excluding terminally differentiated effector memory CD45RA+ cells. Per the original data handling: ImmunoSEQ output held junction-only sequences without quality scores, so filtering differed. Sequencing used immunoSEQ multiplex PCR; TCRdb keeps in-frame clones, though not all of them. Clonal size and the V and J genes are those of that table, whereas D and trimming came from the DNA. The sample yields about 1,800,000 clones, approximately 94% seen once. Germline CDR1 SGDLS, CDR2 YYNGEE. Between the trimmed V and J ends, which lost 3 bases and 2 bases, there was a span of 15 bases. CDR3 length: 16 residues. Overall study results and limits: Few donors restricted represented genetic and exposure-history diversity. The naive CD4 repertoires of a few donors were compared, and 5% to 6.5% of clonotypes were shared.

Sequencing was performed on naive CD8+ T cells sorted from blood. The chain carries TRBV9 and TRBJ1-3; tentatively, D is TRBD1 (6 bases). This receptor was taken from a man younger than 35 in good health. CDR3 amino acids: CASSDTLGGTGNTIYF. The CDR3 bases are TGTGCCAGCAGCGATACCTTAGGGGGAACTGGAAACACCATATATTTT. Complete variable domain (other parts from reference TRBV9 and TRBJ1-3): DSGVTQTPKHLITATGQRVTLRCSPRSGDLSVYWYQQSLDQGLQFLIQYYNGEERAKGNILERFSAQQFPDLHSELNLSSLELGDSALYFCASSDTLGGTGNTIYFGEGSWLTVV.